These 26 T cell receptor beta chains originate from one sample sequenced in a study of blood T cell repertoires in COVID-19. Method: immunoSEQ multiplex PCR; TCRdb's copy keeps in-frame clones and lacks some. The sample includes around 100,000 clones, more than 60% of them seen just once. Sequenced sample: peripheral blood. Source of these receptors: a man in his 70s with active or convalescent COVID-19.

The rearrangement uses TRBV21-1 and TRBJ1-2; the table's D call, TRBD1, has no DNA check behind it. TRBV21-1 is a recognized pseudogene. The CDR3 covers 15 residues. CDR3 DNA: TGTGCCAGCAGCCTTGGACAGGGCCCCGGGTATGGCTACACCTTC. This encodes CASSLGQGPGYGYTF.

This chain joins TRBV9 and TRBJ2-1; D not certain. There are 12 residues in the CDR3. V was cut by 3 bases and J by 7 bases, with 8 bases left in between. Germline lookup yields CDR1 SGDLS and CDR2 YYNGEE. The chain's CDR3 is CASSASFNEQFF. CDR3 sequence (DNA): TGTGCCAGCAGCGCCTCCTTTAATGAGCAGTTCTTC. The full variable domain, its missing parts supplied by reference TRBV9 and TRBJ2-1, is DSGVTQTPKHLITATGQRVTLRCSPRSGDLSVYWYQQSLDQGLQFLIQYYNGEERAKGNILERFSAQQFPDLHSELNLSSLELGDSALYFCASSASFNEQFFGPGTRLTVL.

Only one count was recorded for this clone. The J gene is TRBJ2-7, the V gene TRBV2; 10 bases align to TRBD2. The CDR3 spans 13 residues. V lost 9 bases to trimming and J lost 4 bases; unmatched junction nucleotides: 6. Germline lookup yields CDR1 SNHLY and CDR2 FYNNEI. The CDR3 reads CARSGTSVYEQYF. CDR3 nucleotide sequence: TGTGCCAGATCCGGGACTAGCGTTTACGAGCAGTACTTC.

The V gene is TRBV28, the J gene TRBJ1-2, with 11 bases that match TRBD1. Germline-derived CDR1 and CDR2 are MDHEN and SYDVKM. CDR3 size: 15 residues. J lost 4 bases, V lost 2 bases, and 3 bases had no gene match. CDR3 coding DNA: TGTGCCAGCAGTTTAGGACAGGGGGCACTCTATGGCTACACCTTC. Translated: CASSLGQGALYGYTF.

The genes are TRBV6-5 and TRBJ1-2; 7 bases fit TRBD1. This CDR3 has 13 amino acids. Per germline, CDR1 MNHEY and CDR2 SVGAGI. The J segment lost 11 bases and the V segment lost 5 bases, leaving 11 bases of the junction unmatched. The CDR3 sequence: CASSPPQGYPYTF. The CDR3 DNA reads as TGTGCCAGCAGTCCCCCACAGGGGTACCCTTACACCTTC.

This chain uses TRBV5-4 with TRBJ1-1, with 7 nucleotides matching TRBD1. The CDR3 sequence is 14 residues long. J was trimmed by 0 bases and V by 4 bases; bases with no gene match: 3. CDR1 and CDR2 from the germline V gene are SGHNT and YYREEE (reference sequence). Written as DNA, the CDR3 is TGTGCCAGCAGCACGGGACAGATGAACACTGAAGCTTTCTTT. Translated: CASSTGQMNTEAFF.

The rearrangement joins TRBV12-3 or TRBV12-4 to TRBJ1-1; D is unclear. The V gene lost 3 bases and the J gene lost 4 bases, with 6 bases spanning the gap. This CDR3 is 12 amino acids long. Written as DNA, the CDR3 is TGTGCCAGCAGTTTTGGGAGCACTGAAGCTTTCTTT. Its translation is CASSFGSTEAFF.

The rearrangement joins TRBV6-2 or TRBV6-3 to TRBJ2-7, with 14 bases fitting TRBD2. Looked up from germline, CDR1 is MNHEY and CDR2 is SVGEGT. This CDR3 spans 15 amino acids. Germline trimming cut 5 bases from V and 5 bases from J; bases unmatched to any gene: 5. The DNA for the CDR3 is TGTGCCAGCAGTAACGGACTAGCGGGAGGCAACGAGCAGTACTTC. Residues: CASSNGLAGGNEQYF.

The genes are TRBV27 and TRBJ2-1; no clear D. The germline V and J ends were trimmed by 2 bases and 3 bases, with 11 bases remaining between them. Looked up from germline, CDR1 is MNHEY and CDR2 is SMNVEV (reference sequence). The CDR3 is made up of 15 amino acids. The CDR3 loop reads CASSLRQDRYNEQFF. CDR3 bases: TGTGCCAGCAGTTTAAGGCAGGATCGCTACAATGAGCAGTTCTTC.

This clone was picked up one time. V gene TRBV18 combines with J gene TRBJ2-1, with a possible D match to TRBD2 (6 bases). Trimming shortened V by 0 bases and J by 9 bases, and 21 bases separated the two germline ends. Germline CDR1 KGHSH, CDR2 LQKENI. The CDR3 runs to 17 residues. CDR3 DNA sequence: TGTGCCAGCTCACCACCGGGGGGTGGTGTGAATGGGATTGAGCAGTTCTTC. Amino acid sequence: CASSPPGGGVNGIEQFF. Drawing the rest from reference TRBV18 and TRBJ2-1, the complete variable domain is NAGVMQNPRHLVRRRGQEARLRCSPMKGHSHVYWYRQLPEEGLKFMVYLQKENIIDESGMPKERFSAEFPKEGPSILRIQQVVRGDSAAYFCASSPPGGGVNGIEQFFGPGTRLTVL.

The J gene is TRBJ1-2, the V gene TRBV10-3, with 9 positions matching TRBD1. Looked up from germline, CDR1 is ENHRY and CDR2 is SYGVKD. V lost 9 bases to trimming and J lost 2 bases; unmatched junction nucleotides: 7. CDR3 length equals 14 residues. For the CDR3, the DNA is TGTGCCATGCGTTCCGGGACAGGGAACTATGGCTACACCTTC. Translation gives CAMRSGTGNYGYTF.

The rearrangement joins TRBV5-1 to TRBJ1-4; 10 bases map to TRBD1. Germline V gene data show CDR1 as SGHRS and CDR2 as YFSETQ. The CDR3 extends over 14 amino acids. The J segment lost 10 bases and the V segment lost 3 bases, leaving 6 bases of the junction unmatched. Here the CDR3 DNA reads TGCGCCAGCAGCTGGGGGACAGGGGCCTCAAAACTGTTTTTT. Residues: CASSWGTGASKLFF.

The sample holds one count of this clone. The chain links TRBV5-6 to TRBJ1-5, with D perhaps TRBD1 (5 bases). The V gene's germline CDR1 is SGHDT and CDR2 YYEEEE. V lost 4 bases and J 1 base, leaving 9 bases between the germline ends. This CDR3 comprises 14 residues. The CDR3 nucleotides read TGTGCCAGCAGCGCGGACAAGAGCAATCAGCCCCAGCATTTT. Residues: CASSADKSNQPQHF.

The chain has TRBV30 and TRBJ2-7; 8 bases line up with TRBD2. Germline values: CDR1 GTSNPN, CDR2 SVGIG (reference sequence). J gave up 2 bases and V 0 bases, and 6 bases lay outside the gene matches. The CDR3 has 15 residues. CDR3 region: CAWSVSGGVTYEQYF. The CDR3 nucleotides read TGTGCCTGGAGTGTAAGCGGGGGCGTAACCTACGAGCAGTACTTC.

CDR3 coding DNA: TGTGCCATCACCTCAGGGGGCAGGGGAGATACGCAGTATTTT. The encoded protein is CAITSGGRGDTQYF. The chain uses TRBV10-3 and TRBJ2-3; 8 nucleotides agree with TRBD1. Germline V gives CDR1 ENHRY, CDR2 SYGVKD. The CDR3 runs to 14 residues. Germline trimming cut 7 bases from V and 5 bases from J; bases unmatched to any gene: 8.

The chain has TRBV5-1 and TRBJ1-3; D uncertain. Germline CDR1 and CDR2: SGHRS and YFSETQ. The ends were cut back, 0 bases at V and 2 bases at J, with 9 bases in the middle. The CDR3 totals 15 residues. CDR3 sequence reads: CASSLDGSTGNTIYF. CDR3 bases: TGCGCCAGCAGCTTGGACGGTTCAACTGGAAACACCATATATTTT.

In its sample, this clone was seen a few times. The chain couples TRBV29-1 to TRBJ2-1; 13 bases map to TRBD2. J gave up 3 bases and V 4 bases, and 9 bases lay outside the gene matches. CDR3 length: 17 amino acids. In germline, CDR1 is SQVTM, CDR2 ANQGSEA. For the CDR3, the DNA is TGCAGCGTTGGAGGCCCGACTAGCGGGAGGATCTACAATGAGCAGTTCTTC. Amino acid sequence: CSVGGPTSGRIYNEQFF.

This clone occurred a few times. The V and J genes are TRBV4-2 and TRBJ1-3; TRBD1 is a possible D gene (5 bases). Germline-derived CDR1 and CDR2 are LGHNA and YNFKEQ. Trimming left V 0 bases short and J 4 bases short, with 13 bases between. This CDR3 comprises 16 residues. The CDR3 DNA sequence: TGTGCCAGCAGCCAAGAGCCGGCGGGGCAAGGAAACACCATATATTTT. This translates into CASSQEPAGQGNTIYF.

In this sample, this clone turned up a few times. The V and J genes are TRBV10-3 and TRBJ1-4, with D maybe TRBD1 (6 bases). The CDR3 runs to 12 residues. CDR1 and CDR2 (germline): ENHRY, SYGVKD. The ends were cut back, 6 bases at V and 8 bases at J, with 10 bases in the middle. This CDR3 is CAISAQGEKLFF. The CDR3 DNA sequence: TGTGCCATCAGCGCTCAGGGGGAAAAACTGTTTTTT.

The V gene is TRBV10-1, the J gene TRBJ2-1; 14 bases agree with TRBD2. Germline assignment: CDR1 WNHNN and CDR2 SYGVQD (reference sequence). The CDR3 extends over 18 amino acids. Trimming removed 4 bases from V and 5 bases from J; junction bases left unmatched: 10. CDR3 region: CASSVSETSGRADNEQFF. Here the CDR3 DNA reads TGCGCCAGCAGTGTTAGCGAGACTAGCGGGAGGGCCGACAATGAGCAGTTCTTC.

J is TRBJ1-6 and V is TRBV7-3, with D perhaps TRBD1 (5 bases). The CDR3 has 13 residues. Germline V gene data show CDR1 as SGHTA and CDR2 as FQGTGA. V was pared by 2 bases and J by 7 bases, with 6 bases between. The CDR3 nucleotides are TGTGCCAGCAGCTTAGCAGGGAATTCACCCCTCCACTTT. Its translation: CASSLAGNSPLHF.

This clone was observed a single time. V is TRBV19 and J is TRBJ1-1, with TRBD1 as a possible D gene (6 bases). V was shortened by 7 bases and J by 8 bases, with 17 bases between the two germline ends. CDR1 is LNHDA, CDR2 SQIVND, per germline (reference sequence). The CDR3 spans 13 residues. CDR3 residues: CASKGGRGIEAFF. CDR3 nucleotide sequence: TGTGCCAGTAAGGGGGGGCGCGGTATCGAAGCTTTCTTT.

The chain couples TRBV5-1 to TRBJ2-4; 7 bases are a match to TRBD1. The CDR3 loop spans 17 amino acids. Germline CDR1 SGHRS, CDR2 YFSETQ. Trimming took 3 bases from V and 0 from J; bases not matched to a gene: 9. For the CDR3, the DNA is TGCGCCAGCAGCTACAAGACAGGGATCCTAGCCAAAAACATTCAGTACTTC. As protein: CASSYKTGILAKNIQYF.

V is TRBV30 and J is TRBJ1-2, with D possibly TRBD1 on 5 matching bases. Germline values: CDR1 GTSNPN, CDR2 SVGIG (reference sequence). This CDR3 region has 13 residues. Trimming pared 0 bases from V and 5 bases from J, leaving 10 bases between. The CDR3 DNA reads as TGTGCCTGGAGTGTACAGGTACCTTATGGCTACACCTTC. It yields the protein CAWSVQVPYGYTF. Looking up the rest from reference TRBV30 and TRBJ1-2 gives the full variable domain: SQTIHQWPATLVQPVGSPLSLECTVEGTSNPNLYWYRQAAGRGLQLLFYSVGIGQISSEVPQNLSASRPQDRQFILSSKKLLLSDSGFYLCAWSVQVPYGYTFGSGTRLTVV.

The chain links TRBV9 to TRBJ2-1, with 9 bases aligning to TRBD1. Germline values: CDR1 SGDLS, CDR2 YYNGEE. Losses at the gene ends were 3 bases for V and 8 bases for J; bases not matched to a gene: 9. The CDR3 is 15 residues long. CDR3 residues: CASSATGGEMDEQFF. The CDR3 bases are TGTGCCAGCAGCGCGACAGGGGGTGAAATGGATGAGCAGTTCTTC.

This sequence joins TRBV5-1 and TRBJ2-6; 7 bases fit TRBD1. Germline values: CDR1 SGHRS, CDR2 YFSETQ. The CDR3 spans 18 residues. V shed 7 bases, J shed 0 bases, and the junction held 13 bases outside the gene matches. This CDR3 reads CASAYRTQGYSGANVLTF. The CDR3 DNA follows: TGCGCCAGCGCCTACAGAACACAGGGGTACTCTGGGGCCAACGTCCTGACTTTC.